One and the same sample provided the 11 T cell receptor beta chains below, sequenced in a study of early T cells in non-severe SARS-CoV-2 infection. TCRdb recomputed calls from the 5' RACE reads with MiXCR, one row per CDR3 protein. Of more than 95,000 distinct CDR3 sequences in the sample, about 16% were seen once. Sequencing was carried out using whole blood. The source is an adult who was a healthcare worker with PCR-confirmed SARS-CoV-2 infection or an uninfected control (not recorded which).

This clonotype was observed a handful of times. The J gene is TRBJ2-5, the V gene TRBV29-1, with D tentatively TRBD1 (6 bases). CDR3 size: 16 residues. Looked up from germline, CDR1 is SQVTM and CDR2 is ANQGSEA. V was trimmed by 0 bases and J by 4 bases, leaving 18 bases between them. The CDR3 spells CSVEDQQSRDIETQYF. The CDR3, as DNA: TGCAGCGTTGAAGATCAACAGTCCCGGGACATAGAGACCCAGTACTTC. Full variable domain (outside the CDR3, taken from reference TRBV29-1 and TRBJ2-5): SAVISQKPSRDICQRGTSLTIQCQVDSQVTMMFWYRQQPGQSLTLIATANQGSEATYESGFVIDKFPISRPNLTFSTLTVSNMSPEDSSIYLCSVEDQQSRDIETQYFGPGTRLLVL.

The chain combines TRBV20-1 with TRBJ1-5; D is ambiguous. There are 15 residues in the CDR3. Trimming removed 6 bases at V and 0 bases at J, with 15 bases between. CDR1 is DFQATT, CDR2 SNEGSKA, per germline (reference sequence). The CDR3 region has the DNA TGCAGTGCGGCTCGGGCATCTCTTAGCAATCAGCCCCAGCATTTT. Its translation is CSAARASLSNQPQHF.

The genes are TRBV24-1 and TRBJ2-3; no clear D. CDR1 and CDR2 from the germline V gene are KGHDR and SFDVKD. The CDR3 has 14 amino acids. V dropped 9 bases and J dropped 1 base, with 13 bases sitting between them. The CDR3 sequence: CATARVSGTDTQYF. The CDR3 coding sequence is TGTGCCACCGCCCGGGTTTCCGGCACAGATACGCAGTATTTT.

The rearrangement links TRBV29-1 to TRBJ2-1; the D gene is possibly TRBD2 (5 bases). The CDR3 contains 11 residues. Looked up from germline, CDR1 is SQVTM and CDR2 is ANQGSEA. Trimming cost V 7 bases and J 7 bases, with 11 bases left between them. The CDR3 sequence is CSAIGGNEQFF. CDR3 nucleotides: TGCAGCGCCATAGGCGGGAATGAGCAGTTCTTC.

This clonotype was detected ten times or more. The J gene is TRBJ2-5, the V gene TRBV7-2; D remains ambiguous. This CDR3 has 17 residues. CDR1 is SGHTA, CDR2 FQGNSA, per germline. The V and J ends lost 0 bases and 7 bases respectively, with 21 bases between them. The CDR3 here is CASSLAPWRPIPRTQYF. CDR3 DNA sequence: TGTGCCAGCAGCTTAGCGCCGTGGCGGCCCATACCCAGGACCCAGTACTTC.

J is TRBJ2-1 and V is TRBV5-5; a possible D gene is TRBD1 (6 bases). The CDR3 has 16 amino acids. Trimming pared 4 bases from V and 6 bases from J, leaving 20 bases between. Per the germline V gene, CDR1 is SGHKS and CDR2 is YYEKEE (reference sequence). The CDR3: CASSRILGGGINEQFF. CDR3 coding DNA: TGTGCCAGCAGCCGAATCTTAGGGGGTGGAATCAATGAGCAGTTCTTC.

This clonotype was detected a few times. The V gene is TRBV7-9, the J gene TRBJ2-2; TRBD1 aligns across 9 bases. V dropped 5 bases and J dropped 4; count of bases not matched to a gene: 8. Germline CDR1 and CDR2: SEHNR and FQNEAQ (reference sequence). The CDR3 has 16 residues. The CDR3 here is CASSAFPTGGTGELFF. The CDR3 nucleotides are TGTGCCAGCAGCGCCTTCCCGACAGGGGGCACCGGGGAGCTGTTTTTT.

This clonotype was observed a handful of times. J is TRBJ1-1 and V is TRBV10-3; D is unclear. V shed 3 bases and J shed 1 base, with 9 bases lying between them. The germline V gene encodes CDR1 ENHRY and CDR2 SYGVKD. The length of the CDR3 is 14 residues. CDR3 DNA: TGTGCCATCAGTGATGTTGCAGGGAACACTGAAGCTTTCTTT. Residues: CAISDVAGNTEAFF.

This clonotype appeared a few times. The chain is built from TRBV5-1 and TRBJ2-7; 8 bases align to TRBD1. The germline V gene encodes CDR1 SGHRS and CDR2 YFSETQ. V gave up 0 bases and J gave up 2 bases; unmatched junction bases: 7. The CDR3 totals 16 residues. The chain's CDR3 is CASSLGGTGPPYEQYF. For the CDR3, the DNA is TGCGCCAGCAGCTTGGGCGGGACAGGCCCCCCCTACGAGCAGTACTTC.

This chain connects TRBV10-3 to TRBJ2-1, with D possibly matching TRBD2 (6 bases). CDR3 length: 17 amino acids. V lost 4 bases and J 5 bases, leaving 21 bases between the germline ends. CDR1 and CDR2 from the germline V gene are ENHRY and SYGVKD. Here the CDR3 reads CAISGTPTGLPDNEQFF. The CDR3 DNA sequence: TGTGCCATCAGTGGGACCCCGACGGGACTCCCCGACAATGAGCAGTTCTTC.

This clonotype was recorded a few times. The gene calls are TRBV12-5 and TRBJ1-3; D perhaps matches TRBD1 (5 bases). There are 14 residues in the CDR3. The germline V gene has CDR1 LGHNT and CDR2 FRNRAP. Trimming removed 7 bases from V and 2 bases from J, with 12 bases in between. The CDR3 loop reads CASARTPTGNTIYF. The CDR3 region has the DNA TGTGCTAGTGCCAGGACACCGACTGGAAACACCATATATTTT. Full variable domain (remainder filled in from reference TRBV12-5 and TRBJ1-3): DARVTQTPRHKVTEMGQEVTMRCQPILGHNTVFWYRQTMMQGLELLAYFRNRAPLDDSGMPKDRFSAEMPDATLATLKIQPSEPRDSAVYFCASARTPTGNTIYFGEGSWLTVV.